These 26 T cell receptor beta chains share one sample of origin, sequenced in a study of human T cells and chemical hapten exposure. From the RACE reads, TCRdb called clonotypes with MiXCR, one entry per CDR3 protein. The sample includes 360,000 or so distinct CDR3 sequences, about 6.9% of them seen just once. Noted time point: patch test 2, 6 weeks after DPC sensitization. Treatment specified: therapeutic diphenylcyclopropenone sensitization with weekly scalp DPC. Sequenced material: whole blood, taken in connection with sensitization to the hapten diphenylcyclopropenone (DPC). Receptors originate from a woman between 18 and 30 years old with alopecia areata. Some clones in this sample may be carry-over from other donors' samples.

J is TRBJ2-5 and V is TRBV18; TRBD1 matches 7 bases. CDR3 length equals 18 residues. With 2 bases clipped from V and 1 base from J, the junction kept 13 bases outside the gene matches. Germline-derived CDR1 and CDR2 are KGHSH and LQKENI. The CDR3 spells CASSPRDTGQTFQETQYF. The CDR3 coding sequence is TGTGCCAGCTCACCAAGAGATACGGGACAGACCTTCCAAGAGACCCAGTACTTC.

This clonotype was counted at least ten times. V is TRBV2 and J is TRBJ1-5, with D maybe TRBD1 (5 bases). The V and J ends lost 6 bases and 2 bases respectively, with 14 bases between them. There are 15 residues in the CDR3. Germline-derived CDR1 and CDR2 are SNHLY and FYNNEI. In nucleotides, the CDR3 is TGTGCCAGCAGGGGACTCCGAGGCGGCAATCAGCCCCAGCATTTT. This translates into CASRGLRGGNQPQHF.

This clonotype was seen ten or more times. The chain links TRBV4-3 to TRBJ2-2; D is unclear. The CDR3 is 16 amino acids. The germline CDR1 and CDR2 sequences are LGHNA and YSLEER. V was clipped by 2 bases and J by 2 bases, with 12 bases between them. The CDR3 sequence: CASSQNRRGNTGELFF. CDR3 DNA sequence: TGCGCCAGCAGCCAAAACCGCAGAGGAAACACCGGGGAGCTGTTTTTT.

J is TRBJ2-1 and V is TRBV20-1; tentatively, D is TRBD1 (5 bases). The CDR3 length is 17 residues. Germline loops: CDR1 DFQATT, CDR2 SNEGSKA (reference sequence). Trimming removed 0 bases from V and 4 bases from J, with 19 bases in between. The CDR3 here is CSARDPLLAGSYNEQFF. The CDR3 bases are TGCAGTGCTAGAGATCCTTTATTGGCAGGGTCATACAATGAGCAGTTCTTC.

This clonotype has ten or more counts. The chain links TRBV7-6 to TRBJ1-6; 12 bases line up with TRBD1. Looked up from germline, CDR1 is SGHVS and CDR2 is FNYEAQ. CDR3 length: 20 amino acids. V shed 3 bases, J shed 1 base, and the junction held 10 bases outside the gene matches. The DNA of the CDR3 is TGTGCCAGCAGCTTGCAACCGGGACAGGGGGCGGGATCCTATAATTCACCCCTCCACTTT. Translated: CASSLQPGQGAGSYNSPLHF. Variable domain in full (rest from reference TRBV7-6 and TRBJ1-6): GAGVSQSPRYKVTKRGQDVALRCDPISGHVSLYWYRQALGQGPEFLTYFNYEAQQDKSGLPNDRFSAERPEGSISTLTIQRTEQRDSAMYRCASSLQPGQGAGSYNSPLHFGNGTRLTVT.

The V call is TRBV9, the J call TRBJ2-7; 13 nucleotides match TRBD2. The CDR3 spans 16 residues. Per germline, CDR1 SGDLS and CDR2 YYNGEE. V gave up 0 bases and J gave up 3 bases; unmatched junction bases: 3. The CDR3 nucleotides are TGTGCCAGCAGCGTAGAACTAGCGGGGGGGTACTACGAGCAGTACTTC. As protein: CASSVELAGGYYEQYF.

This clonotype showed up many times. The chain has TRBV7-9 and TRBJ1-2, with D hard to call. CDR1 and CDR2 from the germline V gene are SEHNR and FQNEAQ (reference sequence). V lost 0 bases and J lost 7, with 15 bases in between. This CDR3 is 15 amino acids long. Here the CDR3 reads CASSLAPTQQLGYTF. The CDR3 DNA sequence: TGTGCCAGCAGCTTAGCCCCGACCCAACAGCTTGGCTACACCTTC.

This clonotype was detected ten times or more. This chain links TRBV3-1 with TRBJ1-6, with 8 positions matching TRBD1. The CDR3 totals 16 residues. V was pared by 1 base and J by 10 bases, with 9 bases of the junction left unmatched. Germline lookup yields CDR1 LGHDT and CDR2 YNNKEL (reference sequence). The CDR3 protein is CASSQVWDRRGSPLHF. CDR3 in DNA: TGTGCCAGCAGCCAAGTTTGGGACAGGCGTGGCTCACCCCTCCACTTT. The whole variable domain, filled in from reference TRBV3-1 and TRBJ1-6, reads DTAVSQTPKYLVTQMGNDKSIKCEQNLGHDTMYWYKQDSKKFLKIMFSYNNKELIINETVPNRFSPKSPDKAHLNLHINSLELGDSAVYFCASSQVWDRRGSPLHFGNGTRLTVT.

This clonotype has ten or more counts. This chain uses TRBV29-1 with TRBJ2-3; D might be TRBD1 (6 bases). The germline V gene has CDR1 SQVTM and CDR2 ANQGSEA. V lost 7 bases to trimming and J lost 1 base, with 15 bases between them. The CDR3 is 14 amino acids. CDR3 region: CSGEIQGGTDTQYF. The CDR3 DNA reads as TGCAGCGGGGAAATACAGGGTGGCACAGATACGCAGTATTTT.

This clonotype was found a few times. The chain is built from TRBV20-1 and TRBJ2-2; unclear D gene. This CDR3 has 12 amino acids. V was trimmed by 6 bases and J by 1 base, leaving 6 bases between them. In germline, CDR1 is DFQATT, CDR2 SNEGSKA (reference sequence). The CDR3 DNA reads TGCAGTGCCTACCAGAACACCGGGGAGCTGTTTTTT. Its protein is CSAYQNTGELFF.

This clonotype was observed a handful of times. This CDR3 is CSAAQSQETQYF. The CDR3 region has the DNA TGCAGTGCCGCTCAGTCCCAAGAGACCCAGTACTTC. This chain uses TRBV20-1 with TRBJ2-5; D remains ambiguous. Trimming took off 6 bases at V and 1 base at J, with 9 bases between the two ends. CDR1 and CDR2 from the germline V gene are DFQATT and SNEGSKA (reference sequence). This CDR3 spans 12 amino acids.

The V and J genes are TRBV7-2 and TRBJ2-2, with D maybe TRBD2 (6 bases). The germline CDR1 and CDR2 sequences are SGHTA and FQGNSA. The CDR3 runs 15 residues. V shed 2 bases and J shed 1 base, with 8 bases lying between them. The CDR3, as DNA: TGTGCCAGCAGCTTACGAGCGGGGAACACCGGGGAGCTGTTTTTT. Translated, it gives CASSLRAGNTGELFF.

The table lists this clonotype with many counts. In DNA form, the CDR3 reads TGTGCCAGCAGGACCCTAGGGGCGGACTATGGCTACACCTTC. Encoded protein: CASRTLGADYGYTF. This chain links TRBV12-3 or TRBV12-4 with TRBJ1-2; D perhaps matches TRBD1 (5 bases). The CDR3 is 14 residues long. Trimming cost V 6 bases and J 3 bases, with 14 bases left between them.

This clonotype was seen a few times. V and J are TRBV14 and TRBJ1-6; D is undetermined. Trimming took off 0 bases at V and 14 bases at J, with 14 bases between the two ends. The CDR3 length is 14 residues. Germline CDR1 SGHDN, CDR2 FVKESK. As DNA, the CDR3 is TGTGCCAGCAGCCAAGATCTCGCGGTCGTGTCCCTCCACTTT. This codes for CASSQDLAVVSLHF.

In this sample, this clonotype turned up many times. CDR3 coding DNA: TGTGCCAGCAGTGTTTGGACCAGTCTTCCTAACTATGGCTACACCTTC. Protein: CASSVWTSLPNYGYTF. V is TRBV6-1 and J is TRBJ1-2; no definite D call. Germline V gene lookup returns CDR1 MNHNS and CDR2 SASEGT. This CDR3 spans 16 amino acids. Trimming removed 4 bases at V and 0 bases at J, with 15 bases between.

In this sample, this clonotype turned up many times. This rearrangement joins TRBV18 to TRBJ2-1; D is unclear. Germline CDR1 reads KGHSH; CDR2 reads LQKENI. The CDR3 is 13 residues long. Trimming pared 4 bases from V and 6 bases from J, leaving 10 bases between. The CDR3 region is CASSLTTPNEQFF. DNA for the CDR3: TGTGCCAGCTCACTTACTACACCCAATGAGCAGTTCTTC.

This clonotype was counted many times. This CDR3 is CASSLSWEDGEKLFF. CDR3 coding DNA: TGTGCCAGCAGTTTATCATGGGAGGACGGGGAAAAACTGTTTTTT. This chain connects TRBV27 to TRBJ1-4; D is uncertain. Trimming stripped 0 bases from V and 8 bases from J, with 13 bases between. Germline V lookup: CDR1 MNHEY, CDR2 SMNVEV (reference sequence). The CDR3 has 15 amino acids. Based on the CDR3 plus reference TRBV27 and TRBJ1-4, the full variable domain is EAQVTQNPRYLITVTGKKLTVTCSQNMNHEYMSWYRQDPGLGLRQIYYSMNVEVTDKGDVPEGYKVSRKEKRNFPLILESPSPNQTSLYFCASSLSWEDGEKLFFGSGTQLSVL.

V gene TRBV7-6 combines with J gene TRBJ2-7; 7 bases fit TRBD1. Trimming cost V 1 base and J 0 bases; bases outside gene matches: 6. Germline CDR1 SGHVS, CDR2 FNYEAQ. The CDR3 runs to 16 residues. The CDR3 spells CASSLGGGKSSYEQYF. CDR3 coding DNA: TGTGCCAGCAGCTTAGGAGGGGGCAAGAGCTCCTACGAGCAGTACTTC.

This clonotype appeared many times. The CDR3 protein is CASSPFGLADTQYF. The DNA of the CDR3 is TGTGCCAGCAGCCCGTTCGGTTTGGCAGATACGCAGTATTTT. The J gene is TRBJ2-3, the V gene TRBV14, with unresolved D. The CDR3 sequence is 14 residues long. CDR1 is SGHDN and CDR2 is FVKESK in the germline V gene. Trimming pared 4 bases from V and 4 bases from J, leaving 12 bases between. Combining the CDR3 with reference TRBV14 and TRBJ2-3 gives the whole variable domain EAGVTQFPSHSVIEKGQTVTLRCDPISGHDNLYWYRRVMGKEIKFLLHFVKESKQDESGMPNNRFLAERTGGTYSTLKVQPAELEDSGVYFCASSPFGLADTQYFGPGTRLTVL.

This clonotype was detected many times. The chain has TRBV20-1 and TRBJ1-5; 11 nucleotides match TRBD1. The germline V gene has CDR1 DFQATT and CDR2 SNEGSKA (reference sequence). The CDR3 loop spans 15 amino acids. After removal of 1 base from V and 4 bases from J, the junction contained 3 bases not matched to a gene. CDR3 loop: CSARVGDRGNQPQHF. The CDR3 DNA follows: TGCAGTGCTAGAGTTGGGGACAGGGGGAATCAGCCCCAGCATTTT.

The V call is TRBV28, the J call TRBJ2-7; TRBD2 matches 7 bases. Germline assignment: CDR1 MDHEN and CDR2 SYDVKM. The CDR3 contains 14 residues. J lost 3 bases, V lost 2 bases, and 4 bases had no gene match. This CDR3 is CASSLRAGDYEQYF. CDR3 bases: TGTGCCAGCAGTTTACGGGCGGGAGACTACGAGCAGTACTTC. Full variable domain (missing parts from reference TRBV28 and TRBJ2-7): DVKVTQSSRYLVKRTGEKVFLECVQDMDHENMFWYRQDPGLGLRLIYFSYDVKMKEKGDIPEGYSVSREKKERFSLILESASTNQTSMYLCASSLRAGDYEQYFGPGTRLTVT.

A few counts support this clonotype. This chain joins TRBV6-1 and TRBJ2-3; D is unresolved. The CDR3 has 17 residues. The ends were cut back, 6 bases at V and 0 bases at J, with 19 bases in the middle. Germline loops: CDR1 MNHNS, CDR2 SASEGT. The CDR3 region has the DNA TGTGCCAGCAGCTACCATCCAGGTCAGACTAGCACAGATACGCAGTATTTT. This sequence encodes CASSYHPGQTSTDTQYF.

This clonotype was seen ten or more times. The rearrangement uses TRBV20-1 and TRBJ1-1; 10 bases are a match to TRBD1. V dropped 6 bases and J dropped 2; count of bases not matched to a gene: 15. CDR1 and CDR2 (germline): DFQATT, SNEGSKA (reference sequence). The CDR3 has 17 residues. The CDR3 loop is CSANDRGLIWGNTEAFF. DNA of the CDR3: TGCAGTGCCAACGACAGGGGGCTGATTTGGGGTAACACTGAAGCTTTCTTT.

There are many counts of this clonotype. CDR3 sequence reads: CASSPWGGEAEAFF. CDR3 nucleotide sequence: TGTGCCAGCAGCCCATGGGGGGGCGAGGCTGAAGCTTTCTTT. The rearrangement joins TRBV9 to TRBJ1-1, with D perhaps matching TRBD1 (6 bases). The V end lost 4 bases, the J end lost 6 bases, and 16 bases lay between the germline ends. The CDR3 is 14 residues long. Per germline, CDR1 SGDLS and CDR2 YYNGEE.

This clonotype was counted ten times or more. The genes are TRBV6-5 and TRBJ1-1, with D hard to call. The germline V and J ends were trimmed by 2 bases and 4 bases, with 8 bases remaining between them. The length of the CDR3 is 13 residues. Germline CDR1 and CDR2: MNHEY and SVGAGI. DNA for the CDR3: TGTGCCAGCAGTTACCGCCGGGGCACTGAAGCTTTCTTT. It yields the protein CASSYRRGTEAFF.

This clonotype showed up just a few times. This chain connects TRBV28 to TRBJ2-5, with unresolved D. V was shortened by 3 bases and J by 7 bases, with 15 bases between the two germline ends. From germline, CDR1 is MDHEN and CDR2 SYDVKM. The CDR3 runs to 14 residues. This CDR3 is CASSLTQQKGTQYF. In nucleotides, the CDR3 is TGTGCCAGCAGTTTGACACAGCAAAAGGGGACCCAGTACTTC.